These 27 T cell receptor beta chains came from one sample sequenced in a study of beta chain features in type 1 diabetes. Findings and limits, study-wide: Among all four CD4+ subsets, Type 1 diabetes patients had TCRB CDR3s that were moderately but significantly shorter.

No cognate antigen is known for these TCRs. cDNA synthesis used the whole RNA isolate, giving expressed TCRB sequences. Here immunoSEQ multiplex PCR was the method, and the copy in TCRdb shows in-frame clones only, minus some. This sample has some 700,000 clones; 13% occur once, and the top ten carry about 0.02%. The sequenced sample consisted of naive CD4+ T cells from blood. The receptor source for this set is a man between 18 and 35 years old with type 1 diabetes.

The chain uses TRBV7-2 and TRBJ2-1, with 7 bases fitting TRBD2. V trimming: 8 bases; J trimming: 0 bases; junction bases outside the gene matches: 4. CDR1 and CDR2 from the germline V gene are SGHTA and FQGNSA. This CDR3 spans 14 amino acids. Written as DNA, the CDR3 is TGTGCCAGCGGTTGGGGGGGCTCCTACAATGAGCAGTTCTTC. This translates into CASGWGGSYNEQFF.

This clone was recorded a few times. V and J are TRBV27 and TRBJ1-5; 7 bases fit TRBD1. The CDR3 totals 14 residues. CDR1 and CDR2 (germline): MNHEY, SMNVEV (reference sequence). V trimming: 5 bases; J trimming: 4 bases; junction bases outside the gene matches: 5. CDR3 residues: CASSLHRGNQPQHF. The CDR3 bases are TGTGCCAGCAGTCTTCACAGGGGTAATCAGCCCCAGCATTTT.

This chain links TRBV11-2 with TRBJ2-5, with a tentative D call TRBD1 (5 bases). Germline CDR1 SGHAT, CDR2 FQNNGV. Trimming shortened V by 0 bases and J by 5 bases, and 7 bases separated the two germline ends. CDR3 size: 13 residues. The CDR3 coding sequence is TGTGCCAGCAGCTTAGAGGGGCTGGAGACCCAGTACTTC. It encodes CASSLEGLETQYF.

This CDR3 reads CATSEGPLQETQYF. In nucleotides, the CDR3 is TGTGCCACCAGCGAGGGACCGCTCCAAGAGACCCAGTACTTC. The chain uses TRBV15 and TRBJ2-5; the D call may be TRBD1 or TRBD2 (5 bases each). The CDR3 length is 14 residues. Germline CDR1 reads LNHNV; CDR2 reads YYDKDF (reference sequence). The V gene lost 5 bases and the J gene lost 1 base, with 11 bases spanning the gap.

A few counts support this clone. Written as DNA, the CDR3 is TGTGCCAGCTCACCACAGGGGGCAATCGGAAGGAATGAAAAACTGTTTTTT. This sequence encodes CASSPQGAIGRNEKLFF. The chain employs TRBV18 and TRBJ1-4; TRBD1 matches 7 bases. The CDR3 is 17 residues long. Germline V CDR1 and CDR2: KGHSH, LQKENI. After removal of 1 base from V and 5 bases from J, the junction contained 10 bases not matched to a gene.

The sample holds a few counts of this clone. The rearrangement links TRBV14 to TRBJ1-4; D gene ambiguous. Germline V gene data show CDR1 as SGHDN and CDR2 as FVKESK. The CDR3 runs 15 residues. V lost 4 bases and J 2 bases, leaving 11 bases between the germline ends. The CDR3 sequence is CASSLGYSTNEKLFF. The CDR3 DNA reads TGTGCCAGCAGCCTGGGCTACTCTACTAATGAAAAACTGTTTTTT.

This clone has more than one count but fewer than ten. The DNA is left out, because the CDR3 cannot be placed on it with certainty; the CDR3 is given as TCRdb lists it. V is TRBV13 and J is TRBJ2-2; TRBD1, the table's D call, was not compared with the DNA. The CDR3 numbers 16 amino acids, ends counted. Germline CDR1 and CDR2: PRHDT and FYEKMQ (reference sequence). The CDR3 spells CASSLTGSFGAGELFF.

This chain joins TRBV6-1 and TRBJ1-2; D might be TRBD1 (6 bases). The CDR3 has 13 amino acids. V shed 8 bases and J shed 8 bases, with 18 bases lying between them. Germline V gene data show CDR1 as MNHNS and CDR2 as SASEGT. CDR3 residues: CASATTGNGGYTF. The CDR3, as DNA: TGTGCCAGCGCCACCACAGGGAACGGGGGCTACACCTTC.

This chain connects TRBV18 to TRBJ2-1; 8 positions match TRBD2. The J segment lost 9 bases and the V segment lost 3 bases, leaving 10 bases of the junction unmatched. CDR1 and CDR2 from the germline V gene are KGHSH and LQKENI. This CDR3 contains 15 residues. CDR3 sequence reads: CASSPRGAGVSEQFF. CDR3 nucleotide sequence: TGTGCCAGCTCACCGCGGGGGGCCGGGGTGAGTGAGCAGTTCTTC.

This clone was counted only a few times. The CDR3 DNA sequence: TGTGCCAGCACACGATCCGGGACAGCGAACACCGGGGAGCTGTTTTTT. Translation gives CASTRSGTANTGELFF. This chain links TRBV27 with TRBJ2-2, with TRBD1 identical over 7 bases. V trimming: 7 bases; J trimming: 0 bases; junction bases outside the gene matches: 8. Germline V gives CDR1 MNHEY, CDR2 SMNVEV (reference sequence). The CDR3 is 16 amino acids.

CDR3 coding DNA: TGCGCCAGCAGCCAAGGGGAGGACAGGGAAGCTTTCTTT. Translation gives CASSQGEDREAFF. V gene TRBV4-1 combines with J gene TRBJ1-1; 7 bases fit TRBD1. The CDR3 consists of 13 residues. The germline gives CDR1 MGHRA, CDR2 YSYEKL. Trimming cost V 1 base and J 8 bases; bases outside gene matches: 4.

Only a few counts were recorded for this clone. The chain couples TRBV6-5 to TRBJ1-4, with D maybe TRBD1 (5 bases). V was shortened by 0 bases and J by 4 bases, with 12 bases between the two germline ends. Germline V gene lookup returns CDR1 MNHEY and CDR2 SVGAGI. This CDR3 is built from 16 residues. CDR3 sequence reads: CASSYSKGILNEKLFF. The CDR3 nucleotides read TGTGCCAGCAGTTACTCGAAGGGGATTCTTAATGAAAAACTGTTTTTT.

This clone was found a few times. CDR3 residues: CASSFDLDTQYF. Here the CDR3 DNA reads TGTGCCAGCAGTTTCGACTTGGATACGCAGTATTTT. This chain connects TRBV6-6 to TRBJ2-3, with no clear D. Germline loops: CDR1 MNHNY, CDR2 SVGAGI (reference sequence). The CDR3 loop spans 12 amino acids. V was trimmed by 4 bases and J by 6 bases, leaving 8 bases between them.

The chain joins TRBV5-1 to TRBJ1-2; 8 positions match TRBD1. V trimming: 0 bases; J trimming: 12 bases; junction bases outside the gene matches: 7. The CDR3 is 13 amino acids. CDR1 and CDR2 from the germline V gene are SGHRS and YFSETQ. CDR3 sequence (DNA): TGCGCCAGCAGCTTGGGGACAGGGATCTTAAACACCTTC. Translation: CASSLGTGILNTF.

The J gene is TRBJ2-7, the V gene TRBV15; 7 bases align to TRBD2. J gave up 6 bases and V 1 base, and 15 bases lay outside the gene matches. Germline loops: CDR1 LNHNV, CDR2 YYDKDF (reference sequence). This CDR3 has 17 amino acids. The DNA for the CDR3 is TGTGCCACCAGCAGAGTGCCCCCAACTAGCGACGGAGCCGAGCAGTACTTC. Protein: CATSRVPPTSDGAEQYF.

The V and J genes are TRBV30 and TRBJ1-2, with a possible D match to TRBD1 (5 bases). CDR1 and CDR2 (germline): GTSNPN, SVGIG (reference sequence). The CDR3 totals 13 residues. V was shortened by 4 bases and J by 7 bases, with 16 bases between the two germline ends. CDR3 DNA sequence: TGTGCCTGGATGTACTCCCAGCAGGGTGGCTACACCTTC. It specifies CAWMYSQQGGYTF.

The J gene is TRBJ2-1, the V gene TRBV29-1; D is unclear. V gave up 6 bases and J gave up 5 bases, with 8 bases separating them. Germline CDR1 and CDR2: SQVTM and ANQGSEA. The CDR3 totals 11 residues. CDR3 region: CSVAMNNEQFF. The DNA for the CDR3 is TGCAGCGTCGCAATGAACAATGAGCAGTTCTTC.

V gene TRBV28 combines with J gene TRBJ2-7; a possible D gene is TRBD1 (5 bases). With 5 bases removed from V and 3 bases from J, the gap between germline ends came to 17 bases. There are 15 residues in the CDR3. From germline, CDR1 is MDHEN and CDR2 SYDVKM. CDR3 in amino acids: CASSPRVGDFYEQYF. In nucleotides, the CDR3 is TGTGCCAGCAGTCCCAGGGTGGGCGACTTCTACGAGCAGTACTTC.

The chain has TRBV7-9 and TRBJ1-2; D is uncertain. Trimming took 6 bases from V and 8 from J, leaving 22 bases between them. This CDR3 contains 15 residues. Germline V gives CDR1 SEHNR, CDR2 FQNEAQ (reference sequence). CDR3 in amino acids: CASRHSRTGPEGYTF. CDR3 sequence (DNA): TGTGCCAGCAGGCATTCAAGGACCGGGCCCGAGGGCTACACCTTC.

The chain has TRBV5-4 and TRBJ2-1; TRBD2 aligns across 13 bases. The CDR3 extends over 16 amino acids. The junction had 3 bases not matched to a gene; V was cut back by 4 bases and J by 2 bases. The V gene's germline CDR1 is SGHNT and CDR2 YYREEE (reference sequence). This CDR3 is CASSTGLAGAYNEQFF. The CDR3, as DNA: TGTGCCAGCAGCACCGGACTAGCGGGGGCCTACAATGAGCAGTTCTTC.

The genes are TRBV6-1 and TRBJ2-3; no clear D gene. Germline V CDR1 and CDR2: MNHNS, SASEGT. The CDR3 is made up of 13 amino acids. Trimming cost V 5 bases and J 0 bases, with 6 bases left between them. The CDR3 region is CASSSVSTDTQYF. The DNA of the CDR3 is TGTGCCAGCAGTTCAGTCAGCACAGATACGCAGTATTTT.

This clone was observed a handful of times. This chain joins TRBV30 and TRBJ1-4; D not resolved. CDR1 and CDR2 from the germline V gene are GTSNPN and SVGIG (reference sequence). This CDR3 is 13 amino acids long. V was trimmed by 2 bases and J by 7 bases, leaving 11 bases between them. For the CDR3, the DNA is TGTGCCTGGAGTCCTTCCACAGCTGAAAAACTGTTTTTT. Its translation is CAWSPSTAEKLFF.

The rearrangement uses TRBV6-1 and TRBJ1-5; D is ambiguous. Deletions cut 2 bases from V and 2 bases from J, with 13 bases between. The CDR3 is 16 residues long. The germline CDR1 and CDR2 sequences are MNHNS and SASEGT. CDR3 in DNA: TGTGCCAGCAGTGAATACGGCAGGTTAGGCAATCAGCCCCAGCATTTT. This sequence encodes CASSEYGRLGNQPQHF.

This clone has more than one count but fewer than ten. Sequence at one end of the junction differs from germline and may be a read error. This sequence joins TRBV7-7 and TRBJ2-5; D is perhaps TRBD2 (6 bases). The CDR3 covers 15 residues. The germline CDR1 and CDR2 sequences are SSHAT and FNYEAQ (reference sequence). CDR3 in amino acids: CASSPQTLGGETQYF. The CDR3, as DNA: TGTGCTAGCAGCCCCCAGACCCTGGGGGGAGAGACCCAGTACTTC.

The chain uses TRBV2 and TRBJ1-5; no reliable D call. This CDR3 has 15 residues. The germline gives CDR1 SNHLY, CDR2 FYNNEI. Trimming removed 5 bases at V and 3 bases at J, with 14 bases between. The CDR3: CASSSQESPNQPQHF. The CDR3 nucleotides are TGTGCCAGCAGTTCTCAGGAGTCTCCCAATCAGCCCCAGCATTTT.

This clone has just a few counts. This sequence joins TRBV7-6 and TRBJ2-5; D is perhaps TRBD2 (5 bases). Per the germline V gene, CDR1 is SGHVS and CDR2 is FNYEAQ. V lost 7 bases and J 5 bases, leaving 8 bases between the germline ends. The CDR3 is 11 amino acids. The CDR3: CASTPGETQYF. In DNA form, the CDR3 reads TGTGCCAGCACCCCGGGGGAGACCCAGTACTTC.

The CDR3 reads CAWRGDRDGKYGYTF. In nucleotides, the CDR3 is TGTGCCTGGAGGGGGGACCGGGACGGCAAGTATGGCTACACCTTC. The V gene is TRBV30, the J gene TRBJ1-2; tentatively, D is TRBD1 (5 bases). The germline V gene has CDR1 GTSNPN and CDR2 SVGIG (reference sequence). The CDR3 runs 15 residues. The V end was cut by 3 bases, the J end by 5 bases, with 19 bases between.